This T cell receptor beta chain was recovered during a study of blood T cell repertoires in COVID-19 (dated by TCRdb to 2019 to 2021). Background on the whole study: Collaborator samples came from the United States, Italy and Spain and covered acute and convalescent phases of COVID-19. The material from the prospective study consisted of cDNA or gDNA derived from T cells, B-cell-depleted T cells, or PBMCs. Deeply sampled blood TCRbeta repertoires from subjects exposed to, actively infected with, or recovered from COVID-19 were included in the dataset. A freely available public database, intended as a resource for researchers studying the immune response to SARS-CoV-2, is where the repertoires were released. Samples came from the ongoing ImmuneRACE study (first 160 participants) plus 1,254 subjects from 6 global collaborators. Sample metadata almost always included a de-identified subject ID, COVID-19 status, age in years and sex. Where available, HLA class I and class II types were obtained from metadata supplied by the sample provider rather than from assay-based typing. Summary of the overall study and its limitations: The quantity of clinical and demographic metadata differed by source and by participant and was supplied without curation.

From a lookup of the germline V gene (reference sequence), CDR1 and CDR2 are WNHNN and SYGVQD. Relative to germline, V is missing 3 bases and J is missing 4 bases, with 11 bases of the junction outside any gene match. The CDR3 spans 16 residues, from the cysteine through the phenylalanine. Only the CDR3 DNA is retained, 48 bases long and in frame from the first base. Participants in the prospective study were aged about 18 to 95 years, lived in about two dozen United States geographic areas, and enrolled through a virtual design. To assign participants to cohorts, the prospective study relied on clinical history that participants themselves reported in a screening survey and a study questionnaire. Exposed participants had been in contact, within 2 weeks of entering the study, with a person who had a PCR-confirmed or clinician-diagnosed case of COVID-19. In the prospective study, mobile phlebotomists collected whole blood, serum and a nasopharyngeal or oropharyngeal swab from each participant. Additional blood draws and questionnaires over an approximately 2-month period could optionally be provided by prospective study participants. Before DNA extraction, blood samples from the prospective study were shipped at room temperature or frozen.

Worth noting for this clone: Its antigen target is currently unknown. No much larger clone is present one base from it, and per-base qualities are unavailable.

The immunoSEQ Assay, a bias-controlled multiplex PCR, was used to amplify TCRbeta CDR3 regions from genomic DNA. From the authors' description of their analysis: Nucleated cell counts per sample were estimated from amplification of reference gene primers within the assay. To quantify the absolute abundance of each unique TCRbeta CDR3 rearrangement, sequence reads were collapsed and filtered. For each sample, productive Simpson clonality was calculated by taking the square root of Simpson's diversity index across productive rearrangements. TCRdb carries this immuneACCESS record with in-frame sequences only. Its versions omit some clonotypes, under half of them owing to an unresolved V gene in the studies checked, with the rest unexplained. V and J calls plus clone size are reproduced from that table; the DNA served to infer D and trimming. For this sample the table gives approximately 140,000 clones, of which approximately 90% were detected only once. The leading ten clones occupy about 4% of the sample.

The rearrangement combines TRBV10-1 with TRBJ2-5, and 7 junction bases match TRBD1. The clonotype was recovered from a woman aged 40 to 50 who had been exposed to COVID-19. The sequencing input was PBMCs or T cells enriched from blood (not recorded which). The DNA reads TGCGCCAGCAGTGATGGGAACAGGGGATCCGTAGAGACCCAGTACTTC. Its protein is CASSDGNRGSVETQYF.